This TCR beta chain comes out of a study of cytomegalovirus exposure and HLA in healthy donors. Study as a whole: Early released data had roughly 81 million unique TCRs, all coming from HLA-typed donors.

Of note for this clone: Its target is unknown.

CDR3 length equals 14 residues. V shed 5 bases and J 7 bases; nucleotides not matched to a gene: 8. Germline assignment: CDR1 MDHEN and CDR2 SYDVKM. Whole-study findings and limits: An apparent linkage of common viral pathogens to several of the most significant clusters emerged in a later analysis. Usually a TCR sequence was rare, but some public TCRs were found in many donors. It was 164 TCR beta chains that were listed as cytomegalovirus-associated.

The primer mix had 60 Vbeta and 13 Jbeta primers. Assay: immunoSEQ multiplex PCR; the TCRdb copy retains only in-frame clones and omits some. The data show 80,000 to 100,000 clones, around 84% seen once. The sequence came from a human donor in good health. The chain links TRBV28 to TRBJ2-1; 7 bases fit TRBD2. Material for sequencing was PBMCs. The CDR3 DNA follows: TGTGCCAGCAGTCCTCCCTGGGGGGGGAATGAGCAGTTCTTC. It yields the protein CASSPPWGGNEQFF.